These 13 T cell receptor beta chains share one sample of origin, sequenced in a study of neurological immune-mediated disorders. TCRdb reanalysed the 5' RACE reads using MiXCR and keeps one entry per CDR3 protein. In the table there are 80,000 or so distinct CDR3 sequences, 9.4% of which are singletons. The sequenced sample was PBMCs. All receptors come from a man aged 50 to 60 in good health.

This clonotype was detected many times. Here the CDR3 reads CASSTPGITGANVLTF. The DNA for the CDR3 is TGTGCCAGCAGCACCCCAGGGATTACTGGGGCCAACGTCCTGACTTTC. This rearrangement joins TRBV21-1 to TRBJ2-6; the table calls TRBD1, which could not be checked here. TRBV21-1 is noted as a pseudogene. CDR3 size: 16 residues.

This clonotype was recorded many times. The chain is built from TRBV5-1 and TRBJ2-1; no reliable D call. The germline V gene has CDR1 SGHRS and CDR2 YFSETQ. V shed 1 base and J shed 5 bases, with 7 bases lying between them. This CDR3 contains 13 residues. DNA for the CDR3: TGCGCCAGCAGCTTGTTCGGCCACAATGAGCAGTTCTTC. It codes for CASSLFGHNEQFF.

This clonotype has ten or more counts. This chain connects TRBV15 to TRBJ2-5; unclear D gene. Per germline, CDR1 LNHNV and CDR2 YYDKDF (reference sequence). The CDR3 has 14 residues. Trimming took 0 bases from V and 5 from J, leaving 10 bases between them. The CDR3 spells CATSRDLGPETQYF. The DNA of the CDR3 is TGTGCCACCAGCAGAGATCTGGGCCCGGAGACCCAGTACTTC.

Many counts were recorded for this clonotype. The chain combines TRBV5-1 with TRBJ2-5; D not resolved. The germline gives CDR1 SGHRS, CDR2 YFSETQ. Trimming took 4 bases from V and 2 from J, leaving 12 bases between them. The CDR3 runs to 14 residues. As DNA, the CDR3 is TGCGCCAGCAGCCCCCGGTCGCATCAAGAGACCCAGTACTTC. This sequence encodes CASSPRSHQETQYF.

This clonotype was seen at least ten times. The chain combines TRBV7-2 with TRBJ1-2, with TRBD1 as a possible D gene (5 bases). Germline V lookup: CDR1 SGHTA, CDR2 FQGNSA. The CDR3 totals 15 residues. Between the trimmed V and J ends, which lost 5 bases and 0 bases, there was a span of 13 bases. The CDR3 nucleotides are TGTGCCAGCAGCCCTGGGACCAGCGCTAACTATGGCTACACCTTC. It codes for CASSPGTSANYGYTF.

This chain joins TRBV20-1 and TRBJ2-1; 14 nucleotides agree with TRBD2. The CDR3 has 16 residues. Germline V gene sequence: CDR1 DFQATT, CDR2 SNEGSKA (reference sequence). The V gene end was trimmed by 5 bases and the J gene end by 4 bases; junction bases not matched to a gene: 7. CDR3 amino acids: CSAATSGGAGYNEQFF. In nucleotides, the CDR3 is TGCAGTGCTGCGACTAGCGGGGGGGCCGGGTACAATGAGCAGTTCTTC.

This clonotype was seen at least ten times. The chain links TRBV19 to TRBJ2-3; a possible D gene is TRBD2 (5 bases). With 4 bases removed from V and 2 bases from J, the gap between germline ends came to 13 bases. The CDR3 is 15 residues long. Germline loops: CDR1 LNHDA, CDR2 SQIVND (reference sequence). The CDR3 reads CASSRGPRDTDTQYF. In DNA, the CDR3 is TGTGCCAGTAGTAGAGGGCCTCGGGACACAGATACGCAGTATTTT. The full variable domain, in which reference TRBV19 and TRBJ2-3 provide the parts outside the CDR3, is DGGITQSPKYLFRKEGQNVTLSCEQNLNHDAMYWYRQDPGQGLRLIYYSQIVNDFQKGDIAEGYSVSREKKESFPLTVTSAQKNPTAFYLCASSRGPRDTDTQYFGPGTRLTVL.

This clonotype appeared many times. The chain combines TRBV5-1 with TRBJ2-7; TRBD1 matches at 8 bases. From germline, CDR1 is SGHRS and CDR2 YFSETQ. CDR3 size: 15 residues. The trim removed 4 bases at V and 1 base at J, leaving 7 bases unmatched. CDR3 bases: TGCGCCAGCAGCCCAATTGGGACAGGATCCTACGAGCAGTACTTC. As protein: CASSPIGTGSYEQYF.

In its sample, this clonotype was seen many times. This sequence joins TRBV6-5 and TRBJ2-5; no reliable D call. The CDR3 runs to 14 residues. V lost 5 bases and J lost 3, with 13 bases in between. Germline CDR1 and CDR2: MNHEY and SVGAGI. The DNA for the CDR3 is TGTGCCAGCAGTACCCCTTTTGGAAAAGAGACCCAGTACTTC. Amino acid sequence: CASSTPFGKETQYF.

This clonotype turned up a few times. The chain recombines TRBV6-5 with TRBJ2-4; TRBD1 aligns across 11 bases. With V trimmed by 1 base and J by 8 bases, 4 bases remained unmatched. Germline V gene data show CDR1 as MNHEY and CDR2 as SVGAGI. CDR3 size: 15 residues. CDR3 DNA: TGTGCCAGCAGTTACTGGGGACAGGGGGTTTACATTCAGTACTTC. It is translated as CASSYWGQGVYIQYF.

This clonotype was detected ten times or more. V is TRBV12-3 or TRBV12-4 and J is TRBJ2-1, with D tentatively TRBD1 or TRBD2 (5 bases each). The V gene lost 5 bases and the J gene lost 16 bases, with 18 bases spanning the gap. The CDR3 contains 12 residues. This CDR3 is CASSVPGPHHFF. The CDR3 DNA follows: TGTGCCAGCAGTGTCCCGGGACCTCATCATTTCTTC.

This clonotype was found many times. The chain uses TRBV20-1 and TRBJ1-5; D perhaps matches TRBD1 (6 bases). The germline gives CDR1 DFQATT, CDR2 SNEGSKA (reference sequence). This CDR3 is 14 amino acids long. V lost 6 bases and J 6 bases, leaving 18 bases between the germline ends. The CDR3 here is CSAQQGGQGQPQHF. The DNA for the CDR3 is TGCAGTGCACAACAGGGAGGGCAAGGTCAGCCCCAGCATTTT.

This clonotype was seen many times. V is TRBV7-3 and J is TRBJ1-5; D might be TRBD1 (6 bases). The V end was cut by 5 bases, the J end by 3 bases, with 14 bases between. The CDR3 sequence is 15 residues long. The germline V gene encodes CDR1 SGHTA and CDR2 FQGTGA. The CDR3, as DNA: TGTGCCAGCAGCCCTCCAGGGGAGGTCAATCAGCCCCAGCATTTT. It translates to CASSPPGEVNQPQHF. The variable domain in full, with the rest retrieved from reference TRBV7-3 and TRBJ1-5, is GAGVSQTPSNKVTEKGKYVELRCDPISGHTALYWYRQSLGQGPEFLIYFQGTGAADDSGLPNDRFFAVRPEGSVSTLKIQRTERGDSAVYLCASSPPGEVNQPQHFGDGTRLSIL.